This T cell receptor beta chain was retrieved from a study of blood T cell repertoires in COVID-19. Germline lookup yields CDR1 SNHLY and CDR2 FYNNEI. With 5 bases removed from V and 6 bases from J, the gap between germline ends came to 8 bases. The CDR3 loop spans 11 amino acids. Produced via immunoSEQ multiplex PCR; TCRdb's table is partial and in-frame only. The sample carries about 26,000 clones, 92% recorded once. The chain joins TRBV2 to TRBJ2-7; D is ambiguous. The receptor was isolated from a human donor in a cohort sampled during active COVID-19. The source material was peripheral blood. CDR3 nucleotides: TGTGCCAGCAGTTTCGGGTCCGAGCAGTACTTC. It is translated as CASSFGSEQYF.